This entry concerns a single TCR beta chain. What it binds is not known. These data are taken from a study of early T cells in non-severe SARS-CoV-2 infection. Whole-study context: From unsorted whole blood, bulk RNA was sequenced, and the chains remained unpaired.

Study-wide results and limits: The VDJdb matching leaned toward anti-spike CD8 responses and overlooked private and CD4 specificities.

Trimming removed 1 base at V and 5 bases at J, with 6 bases between. Germline V gives CDR1 SGHNT, CDR2 YENEEA. The CDR3 is 13 residues long. Molecules of cDNA were individually given unique molecular identifiers that were attached to them. TCRdb independently ran MiXCR on the 5' RACE reads; one entry per CDR3 protein. The sample yields fewer than 50,000 distinct CDR3 sequences, more than 5.5% seen once. The source material was whole blood, sampled at baseline. The chain couples TRBV11-3 to TRBJ2-4; D is unresolved. This TCR was sampled from an adult who was a healthcare worker with PCR-confirmed SARS-CoV-2 infection or an uninfected control (not recorded which). For the CDR3, the DNA is TGTGCCAGCAGCTTAGGGCCCGAAAACATTCAGTACTTC. As protein: CASSLGPENIQYF.